Described below is a single T cell receptor beta chain sequence and its context. Its antigen remains unknown. The data were obtained in a study of siplizumab effects on memory and regulatory T cells. Study-wide findings and caveats: Naive T cells appeared more diverse than memory cells and seemed to be major alloresponse contributors.

V shed 3 bases and J shed 4 bases, with 12 bases lying between them. Germline lookup yields CDR1 KGHSH and CDR2 LQKENI. The CDR3 spans 14 residues. The repertoire was sequenced with immunoSEQ multiplex PCR; TCRdb's copy has only in-frame clones and lacks some. Counted here are around 100,000 clones, 94% occurring once; the ten biggest clones make up 1% to 1.5%. This receptor was obtained from a human donor in good health. The specimen sequenced was non-Treg CD4+ T cells sorted from blood. This chain connects TRBV18 to TRBJ1-2; D is perhaps TRBD1 (6 bases). CDR3 in DNA: TGTGCCAGCTCACCTACAGGGAATGGCTATGGCTACACCTTC. Its translation: CASSPTGNGYGYTF.